The rows below give T cell receptor beta chains drawn from one sample of a study of T cells in Graves' hyperthyroidism and ophthalmopathy. Using its own MiXCR run on the multiplex PCR reads, TCRdb lists one record per CDR3 protein. The sample has roughly 740,000 distinct CDR3 sequences; about a sixth are singletons. Sequencing used blood. The receptors come from a young man with Graves' hyperthyroidism. Both conserved end residues are part of each CDR3. D genes are given only for firm matches. A clone size is listed for some rows: how often the clone was seen (once, few, many), or a class if it is expanded.

CDR3aa: CASSLPSGGDEQYF
CDR3nt: TGCGCCAGCAGCTTGCCTTCAGGGGGGGACGAGCAGTACTTC
j_gene: TRBJ2-7
abundance: NA
d_gene: NA
v_gene: TRBV5-1

CDR3aa: CASSPPFGGQNTEAFF
CDR3nt: TGTGCCAGCTCACCACCGTTCGGGGGTCAAAACACTGAAGCTTTCTTT
j_gene: TRBJ1-1
abundance: many
d_gene: NA
v_gene: TRBV18

CDR3aa: CASSEALRSLTKRNTEAFF
CDR3nt: TGTGCCAGCAGTGAAGCGCTTCGCAGTCTTACAAAGCGTAACACTGAAGCTTTCTTT
j_gene: TRBJ1-1
abundance: many
d_gene: NA
v_gene: TRBV2

CDR3aa: CASSLSTGSNYGYTF
CDR3nt: TGCGCCAGCAGCTTGAGTACAGGATCAAACTATGGCTACACCTTC
j_gene: TRBJ1-2
abundance: NA
d_gene: NA
v_gene: TRBV5-1

CDR3aa: CATSDPGLSEGETQYF
CDR3nt: TGTGCCACCAGTGACCCGGGACTGTCCGAGGGAGAGACCCAGTACTTC
j_gene: TRBJ2-5
abundance: many
d_gene: NA
v_gene: TRBV24-1

CDR3aa: CASSVAGLAGPSSYNEQFF
CDR3nt: TGTGCCAGCAGCGTAGCGGGACTAGCGGGACCCAGCTCCTACAATGAGCAGTTCTTC
j_gene: TRBJ2-1
abundance: few
d_gene: TRBD2
v_gene: TRBV9

CDR3aa: CATSRGRGGRTGELFF
CDR3nt: TGTGCCACCAGCAGAGGGCGAGGGGGCCGCACCGGGGAGCTGTTTTTT
j_gene: TRBJ2-2
abundance: NA
d_gene: TRBD1
v_gene: TRBV15

CDR3aa: CASSWVGVPNTGELFF
CDR3nt: TGTGCCAGCAGTTGGGTTGGCGTACCGAACACCGGGGAGCTGTTTTTT
j_gene: TRBJ2-2
abundance: few
d_gene: NA
v_gene: TRBV28

CDR3aa: CATSFPGLAGVDTQYF
CDR3nt: TGTGCCACCAGCTTCCCGGGACTAGCGGGAGTGGATACGCAGTATTTT
j_gene: TRBJ2-3
abundance: NA
d_gene: TRBD2
v_gene: TRBV24-1

CDR3aa: CASSELGGLSYNSPLHF
CDR3nt: TGTGCCAGCAGTGAATTGGGGGGCCTATCCTATAATTCACCCCTCCACTTT
j_gene: TRBJ1-6
abundance: few
d_gene: NA
v_gene: TRBV6-1

CDR3aa: CASSWGHLGNEQFF
CDR3nt: TGTGCCAGCAGCTGGGGACACCTGGGGAATGAGCAGTTCTTC
j_gene: TRBJ2-1
abundance: many
d_gene: NA
v_gene: TRBV7-8

CDR3aa: CASSPGGVDTQYF
CDR3nt: TGTGCCAGCAGTCCCGGGGGAGTGGATACGCAGTATTTT
j_gene: TRBJ2-3
abundance: NA
d_gene: NA
v_gene: TRBV6-1

CDR3aa: CASRGPKGEGNQPQHF
CDR3nt: TGTGCCAGCAGAGGCCCTAAAGGGGAGGGCAATCAGCCCCAGCATTTT
j_gene: TRBJ1-5
abundance: many
d_gene: NA
v_gene: TRBV2

CDR3aa: CASSENRFSYEQYF
CDR3nt: TGTGCCAGCAGTGAGAACAGGTTTTCCTACGAGCAGTACTTC
j_gene: TRBJ2-7
abundance: many
d_gene: NA
v_gene: TRBV27